The clone carrying this T cell receptor (beta chain) has at least ten counts. Diagnosis of hyperthyroidism was new in patients aged 18 to 65, and its duration was under 2 months. Fresh peripheral blood, roughly 9.8 ml of it, supplied the PBMCs. This record belongs to a study of T cells in Graves' hyperthyroidism and ophthalmopathy. Amplification yielded TCR beta CDR3 regions, with RNA transcripts as the source. An initial round of RT-PCR targeting the TCR CDR3 relied on the HTBI primer set. TCRdb re-called the multiplex PCR reads with MiXCR, one entry per CDR3 protein. Of hundreds of thousands of distinct CDR3 sequences listed, around 13% are singletons. Germline CDR1 reads SGHAT; CDR2 reads FQNNGV. The CDR3 totals 13 residues. Trimming stripped 4 bases from V and 5 bases from J, with 11 bases between.

The chain uses TRBV11-2 and TRBJ1-1; D ambiguous. Source material: blood. The source is a woman under 30 with Graves' hyperthyroidism. The CDR3 DNA reads TGTGCCAGCAGCTGGGCGGATGTGACTGAAGCTTTCTTT. Amino acids: CASSWADVTEAFF.